The 21 T cell receptor beta chains below all came from one sample that was sequenced in a study of cytomegalovirus exposure and HLA in healthy donors. Sequencing was performed with immunoSEQ multiplex PCR; in TCRdb, only in-frame clones are kept and a portion is missing. The sample has some 120,000 clones; about 94% are singletons. The source material was PBMCs. These receptors came from a woman between 18 and 29 years old in good health and CMV-seronegative.

J is TRBJ1-2 and V is TRBV6-1, with D perhaps matching TRBD1 (6 bases). Germline V CDR1 and CDR2: MNHNS, SASEGT. CDR3 size: 13 residues. V lost 2 bases and J lost 7, with 11 bases in between. CDR3 bases: TGTGCCAGCAGTGAAATGGGGGCGCGTGGCTACACCTTC. The encoded protein is CASSEMGARGYTF.

The rearrangement links TRBV27 to TRBJ2-7, with D possibly TRBD2 on 5 matching bases. This CDR3 is built from 14 residues. Trimming cost V 4 bases and J 7 bases, with 17 bases left between them. Per the germline V gene, CDR1 is MNHEY and CDR2 is SMNVEV (reference sequence). The CDR3 sequence: CASSSPDWSLEQYF. The CDR3 region has the DNA TGTGCCAGCAGTTCGCCGGACTGGTCTCTGGAGCAGTACTTC.

V usage is TRBV7-2 and J usage is TRBJ2-1; D not certain. The CDR3 covers 14 residues. The V gene's germline CDR1 is SGHTA and CDR2 FQGNSA. Trimming stripped 5 bases from V and 0 bases from J, with 8 bases between. The CDR3 loop is CASSPRISYNEQFF. The CDR3 DNA follows: TGTGCCAGCAGCCCTAGGATCTCCTACAATGAGCAGTTCTTC.

This clone came up once. V gene TRBV28 combines with J gene TRBJ2-7; tentative D call: TRBD1 (5 bases). Germline V gives CDR1 MDHEN, CDR2 SYDVKM. This CDR3 is 13 amino acids long. The V end was cut by 5 bases, the J end by 4 bases, with 12 bases between. The CDR3 DNA reads as TGTGCCAGCAGTCCGCCAGGGTTGTACGAGCAGTACTTC. It is translated as CASSPPGLYEQYF. Full variable domain (outside the CDR3, taken from reference TRBV28 and TRBJ2-7): DVKVTQSSRYLVKRTGEKVFLECVQDMDHENMFWYRQDPGLGLRLIYFSYDVKMKEKGDIPEGYSVSREKKERFSLILESASTNQTSMYLCASSPPGLYEQYFGPGTRLTVT.

This clone was seen only a few times. The chain links TRBV7-3 to TRBJ2-2, with 8 bases that match TRBD2. The germline gives CDR1 SGHTA, CDR2 FQGTGA. With V trimmed by 5 bases and J by 7 bases, 15 bases remained unmatched. CDR3 length: 17 amino acids. CDR3 sequence reads: CASSPNAAGGVVGELFF. The CDR3, as DNA: TGTGCCAGCAGCCCAAATGCGGCGGGGGGCGTGGTCGGGGAGCTGTTTTTT. The whole variable domain, remainder taken from reference TRBV7-3 and TRBJ2-2, is GAGVSQTPSNKVTEKGKYVELRCDPISGHTALYWYRQSLGQGPEFLIYFQGTGAADDSGLPNDRFFAVRPEGSVSTLKIQRTERGDSAVYLCASSPNAAGGVVGELFFGEGSRLTVL.

In DNA, the CDR3 is TGTGCCAGCAGCGCGACTCGCCTCTCCTACGAGCAGTACTTC. Translating it yields CASSATRLSYEQYF. The chain carries TRBV6-1 and TRBJ2-7; D unclear. Trimming stripped 6 bases from V and 0 bases from J, with 12 bases between. The CDR3 covers 14 residues. The germline gives CDR1 MNHNS, CDR2 SASEGT.

The chain has TRBV5-6 and TRBJ1-1; D may be TRBD1 (5 bases). Trimming took off 2 bases at V and 4 bases at J, with 9 bases between the two ends. This CDR3 has 13 residues. CDR1 is SGHDT, CDR2 YYEEEE, per germline. The CDR3 reads CASSLSGVTEAFF. The CDR3 DNA reads TGTGCCAGCAGCTTATCGGGGGTCACTGAAGCTTTCTTT.

The chain carries TRBV5-6 and TRBJ2-7; 8 positions match TRBD1. From germline, CDR1 is SGHDT and CDR2 YYEEEE. With 4 bases clipped from V and 3 bases from J, the junction kept 0 bases outside the gene matches. The CDR3 extends over 12 amino acids. CDR3 nucleotide sequence: TGTGCCAGCAGCGGACAGGGCTACGAGCAGTACTTC. Translated: CASSGQGYEQYF.

In DNA, the CDR3 is TGTGCCAGCAGCTTCAGGGGCAGCACAGATACGCAGTATTTT. Amino acid sequence: CASSFRGSTDTQYF. The rearrangement links TRBV7-9 to TRBJ2-3, with D possibly matching TRBD1 (6 bases). This CDR3 contains 14 residues. CDR1 and CDR2 (germline): SEHNR, FQNEAQ (reference sequence). Trimming pared 3 bases from V and 0 bases from J, leaving 7 bases between.

The CDR3 is CASRSSGAYEQYF. The CDR3, as DNA: TGTGCCAGCAGGTCGTCGGGGGCCTACGAGCAGTACTTC. V gene TRBV7-9 combines with J gene TRBJ2-7, with D maybe TRBD2 (6 bases). This CDR3 comprises 13 residues. V was shortened by 6 bases and J by 2 bases, with 11 bases between the two germline ends. The germline gives CDR1 SEHNR, CDR2 FQNEAQ (reference sequence). Complete variable domain (other parts from reference TRBV7-9 and TRBJ2-7): DTGVSQNPRHKITKRGQNVTFRCDPISEHNRLYWYRQTLGQGPEFLTYFQNEAQLEKSRLLSDRFSAERPKGSFSTLEIQRTEQGDSAMYLCASRSSGAYEQYFGPGTRLTVT.

This chain connects TRBV18 to TRBJ2-1; maybe TRBD1 (6 bases). CDR3 size: 17 residues. Germline values: CDR1 KGHSH, CDR2 LQKENI. The V and J ends lost 3 bases and 4 bases respectively, with 19 bases between them. CDR3 DNA: TGTGCCAGCTCACCCTCTCAACAGGGAAGGGGGTACAATGAGCAGTTCTTC. Translating gives CASSPSQQGRGYNEQFF.

The rearrangement joins TRBV5-6 to TRBJ2-5; TRBD1 might be the D (6 bases). Germline-derived CDR1 and CDR2 are SGHDT and YYEEEE. V lost 2 bases and J 0 bases, leaving 11 bases between the germline ends. The CDR3 extends over 15 amino acids. This CDR3 is CASSLPGANQETQYF. The DNA for the CDR3 is TGTGCCAGCAGCTTACCAGGGGCTAACCAAGAGACCCAGTACTTC.

This clone is a singleton in its sample. The chain links TRBV5-1 to TRBJ2-5, with TRBD2 as a possible D gene (7 bases). With 3 bases removed from V and 5 bases from J, the gap between germline ends came to 17 bases. The CDR3 is made up of 15 amino acids. In germline, CDR1 is SGHRS, CDR2 YFSETQ. Written as DNA, the CDR3 is TGCGCCAGCAGCTCGGGACTACAGGGATCGGAGACCCAGTACTTC. Its protein is CASSSGLQGSETQYF.

The rearrangement joins TRBV5-1 to TRBJ2-7, with 8 bases lining up with TRBD1. The CDR3 extends over 14 amino acids. V lost 4 bases and J lost 3; bases outside the gene matches: 6. Germline assignment: CDR1 SGHRS and CDR2 YFSETQ. CDR3 bases: TGCGCCAGCAGCCCGACGGACAGGGTCTACGAGCAGTACTTC. This encodes CASSPTDRVYEQYF.

The rearrangement uses TRBV11-2 and TRBJ2-3, with D possibly TRBD1 on 6 matching bases. Trimming cost V 5 bases and J 5 bases, with 11 bases left between them. This CDR3 comprises 13 residues. CDR1 is SGHAT, CDR2 FQNNGV, per germline. CDR3 amino acids: CASSTQGRDTQYF. The CDR3 DNA follows: TGTGCCAGCAGCACCCAGGGGAGAGATACGCAGTATTTT.

The V and J genes are TRBV7-2 and TRBJ1-5; D is unresolved. Germline lookup yields CDR1 SGHTA and CDR2 FQGNSA. The CDR3 covers 15 residues. Trimming took 5 bases from V and 1 from J, leaving 12 bases between them. CDR3 region: CASSLETESNQPQHF. The CDR3 bases are TGTGCCAGCAGCCTGGAAACAGAGAGCAATCAGCCCCAGCATTTT.

This clone was detected only once. The chain links TRBV9 to TRBJ2-1, with D perhaps matching TRBD2 (7 bases). Germline V gene data show CDR1 as SGDLS and CDR2 as YYNGEE. V lost 0 bases and J lost 0, with 10 bases in between. CDR3 length: 16 residues. The CDR3 here is CASSVGAGASYNEQFF. In DNA form, the CDR3 reads TGTGCCAGCAGCGTAGGGGCGGGGGCCTCCTACAATGAGCAGTTCTTC. Looking up the rest from reference TRBV9 and TRBJ2-1 gives the full variable domain: DSGVTQTPKHLITATGQRVTLRCSPRSGDLSVYWYQQSLDQGLQFLIQYYNGEERAKGNILERFSAQQFPDLHSELNLSSLELGDSALYFCASSVGAGASYNEQFFGPGTRLTVL.

This clone was seen only once. The CDR3 bases are TGTGCCAGCAGTCCGACAGGGGGGACACCTGATGAGCAGTTCTTC. Its protein product is CASSPTGGTPDEQFF. The chain joins TRBV27 to TRBJ2-1, with TRBD1 identical over 9 bases. Trimming removed 5 bases from V and 8 bases from J; junction bases left unmatched: 10. The CDR3 sequence is 15 residues long. CDR1 and CDR2 (germline): MNHEY, SMNVEV (reference sequence).

The genes are TRBV10-3 and TRBJ2-1; perhaps TRBD2 as D (5 bases). Germline CDR1 and CDR2: ENHRY and SYGVKD. The length of the CDR3 is 14 residues. V lost 11 bases and J 10 bases, leaving 24 bases between the germline ends. This chain's CDR3 is CASRPDSRSWEQFF. The CDR3, as DNA: TGTGCCTCCCGCCCGGACTCCCGTTCTTGGGAGCAGTTCTTC.

This rearrangement joins TRBV7-6 to TRBJ1-4; D not certain. This CDR3 is built from 15 residues. V lost 1 base and J 1 base, leaving 7 bases between the germline ends. Germline V gene data show CDR1 as SGHVS and CDR2 as FNYEAQ. This CDR3 reads CASSLVERTNEKLFF. CDR3 sequence (DNA): TGTGCCAGCAGCTTAGTTGAGAGAACTAATGAAAAACTGTTTTTT. Together with reference TRBV7-6 and TRBJ1-4, the CDR3 gives the full variable domain: GAGVSQSPRYKVTKRGQDVALRCDPISGHVSLYWYRQALGQGPEFLTYFNYEAQQDKSGLPNDRFSAERPEGSISTLTIQRTEQRDSAMYRCASSLVERTNEKLFFGSGTQLSVL.

This clone is a singleton in its sample. V gene TRBV18 combines with J gene TRBJ2-6, with 7 bases fitting TRBD1. CDR1 and CDR2 (germline): KGHSH, LQKENI. CDR3 length: 18 amino acids. J was trimmed by 0 bases and V by 3 bases; bases with no gene match: 8. CDR3 loop: CASSPRDSRFSGANVLTF. The CDR3 coding sequence is TGTGCCAGCTCACCCAGGGACAGCCGATTCTCTGGGGCCAACGTCCTGACTTTC.